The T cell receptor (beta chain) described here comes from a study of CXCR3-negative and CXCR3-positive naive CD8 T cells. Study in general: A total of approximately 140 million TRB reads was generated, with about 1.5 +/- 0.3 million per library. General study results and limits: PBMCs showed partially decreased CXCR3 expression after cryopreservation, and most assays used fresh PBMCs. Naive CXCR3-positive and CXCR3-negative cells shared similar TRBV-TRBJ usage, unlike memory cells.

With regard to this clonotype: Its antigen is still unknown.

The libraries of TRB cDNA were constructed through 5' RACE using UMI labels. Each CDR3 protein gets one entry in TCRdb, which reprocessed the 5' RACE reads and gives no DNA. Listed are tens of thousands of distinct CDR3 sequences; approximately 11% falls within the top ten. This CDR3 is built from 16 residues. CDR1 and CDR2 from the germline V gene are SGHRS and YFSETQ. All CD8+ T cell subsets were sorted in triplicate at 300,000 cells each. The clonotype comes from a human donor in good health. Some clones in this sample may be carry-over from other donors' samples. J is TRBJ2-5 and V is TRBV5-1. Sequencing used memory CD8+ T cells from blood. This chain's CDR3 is CASSLKRVFLRETQYF. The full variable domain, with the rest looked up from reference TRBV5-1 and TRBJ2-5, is KAGVTQTPRYLIKTRGQQVTLSCSPISGHRSVSWYQQTPGQGLQFLFEYFSETQRNKGNFPGRFSGRQFSNSRSEMNVSTLELGDSALYLCASSLKRVFLRETQYFGPGTRLLVL.